This entry describes one T cell receptor (beta chain). With V trimmed by 3 bases and J by 4 bases, 4 bases remained unmatched. The CDR3 length is 15 residues. Germline CDR1 and CDR2: SGHTA and FQGTGA. This sample is drawn from a study of T cells after yellow fever vaccination. TCRdb processed the 5' RACE reads anew with MiXCR; each CDR3 protein has one entry. The sample includes under 550,000 distinct CDR3 sequences, 21% seen only once; the top ten take about 17%. The rearrangement uses TRBV7-3 and TRBJ2-1; TRBD2 aligns across 9 bases. Sequenced here: PBMCs, sampled around 3 weeks after the first yellow fever vaccination. This sequence was found in a man in his late teens or twenties who received the YFV17D yellow fever vaccine. CDR3 region: CASSFSSGEYNEQFF. CDR3 bases: TGTGCCAGCAGCTTTTCTAGCGGGGAGTACAATGAGCAGTTCTTC.